The subject of this entry is one T cell receptor (beta chain). Antigen specificity is unknown. Germline V CDR1 and CDR2: SEHNR, FQNEAQ (reference sequence). The CDR3 totals 13 residues. The V and J ends lost 2 bases and 5 bases respectively, with 9 bases between them. Repertoires were generated with immunoSEQ multiplex PCR, while TCRdb's copy carries only in-frame clones and drops some. The data hold about 420,000 clones, with 88% observed a single time. This entry belongs to a study of Ad26.COV2.S vaccination and SARS-CoV-2 variants. Study at large: Ad26.COV2.S, an intramuscular injection, was given once or twice 56 days apart. Study results and limitations: Those who received the vaccine showed greater spike-specific TCR breadth than those given placebo.

Treatment here: over 15 received Ad26.COV2.S at low or high dose, single or two shots; about 5 received placebo; per-sample allocation not given. It was on day 63 after the first vaccine or placebo injection that samples were taken. Within Boston, the person who donated was an adult of 18-55 years. The chain uses TRBV7-9 and TRBJ2-5; D unclear. Source: peripheral blood, taken in a trial of Ad26.COV2.S vaccine versus placebo. The sequence came from a person between 18 and 65 years old who received the Ad26.COV2.S COVID-19 vaccine or a placebo. CDR3: CASSLNLRETQYF. In DNA form, the CDR3 reads TGTGCCAGCAGCTTAAATTTGAGGGAGACCCAGTACTTC.